These 15 T cell receptor beta chains came from one sample sequenced in a study of cytomegalovirus exposure and HLA in healthy donors. PCR involved 60 Vbeta and 13 Jbeta primers. Method: immunoSEQ multiplex PCR; TCRdb's copy keeps in-frame clones and lacks some. This table holds 150,000 to 180,000 clones, around 80% found once. The sequenced sample was PBMCs. These receptors were obtained from a woman in her forties in good health and CMV-seropositive.

The rearrangement uses TRBV10-3 and TRBJ2-1, with D possibly matching TRBD2 (5 bases). CDR1 and CDR2 from the germline V gene are ENHRY and SYGVKD. This CDR3 is 16 amino acids long. V shed 0 bases and J shed 0 bases, with 9 bases lying between them. In DNA form, the CDR3 reads TGTGCCATCAGTGAGTCGATGGGGAGCTCCTACAATGAGCAGTTCTTC. Translated, it gives CAISESMGSSYNEQFF.

J is TRBJ1-1 and V is TRBV19; D is possibly TRBD1 (6 bases). The germline gives CDR1 LNHDA, CDR2 SQIVND (reference sequence). This CDR3 has 15 residues. V lost 6 bases and J lost 4, with 18 bases in between. The CDR3 nucleotides are TGTGCCAGTAGAAGGTGGCAGGGGACGGGCACTGAAGCTTTCTTT. Its protein is CASRRWQGTGTEAFF.

The chain uses TRBV14 and TRBJ2-5, with a tentative D call TRBD1 (5 bases). The CDR3 has 16 residues. The V and J ends lost 0 bases and 4 bases respectively, with 15 bases between them. Germline V gives CDR1 SGHDN, CDR2 FVKESK. The CDR3 region is CASSQDFTQVLETQYF. DNA for the CDR3: TGTGCCAGCAGCCAAGATTTCACACAGGTTTTAGAGACCCAGTACTTC.

The V and J genes are TRBV11-2 and TRBJ2-7; no firm D call. The CDR3 spans 12 residues. Deletions cut 5 bases from V and 3 bases from J, with 8 bases between. Germline CDR1 is SGHAT and CDR2 is FQNNGV. The CDR3 loop reads CASSLSNYEQYF. Here the CDR3 DNA reads TGTGCCAGCAGCCTATCAAACTACGAGCAGTACTTC.

The rearrangement uses TRBV11-3 and TRBJ2-7; possibly TRBD2 for D (5 bases). The V and J ends lost 2 bases and 4 bases respectively, with 12 bases between them. The CDR3 loop spans 14 amino acids. CDR1 SGHNT and CDR2 YENEEA come from the germline V gene. CDR3 protein: CASSLRGRGYEQYF. CDR3 in DNA: TGTGCCAGCAGCTTACGTGGGAGAGGTTACGAGCAGTACTTC.

In its sample, this clone was seen a few times. The chain uses TRBV6-1 and TRBJ2-7, with D perhaps TRBD1 (5 bases). V gave up 6 bases and J gave up 3 bases, with 18 bases separating them. The V gene's germline CDR1 is MNHNS and CDR2 SASEGT. This CDR3 comprises 15 residues. In DNA, the CDR3 is TGTGCCAGCAGCGAAATATTCGACAGAATCTACGAGCAGTACTTC. Its protein is CASSEIFDRIYEQYF.

The chain is built from TRBV2 and TRBJ2-7; the match to TRBD2 covers 9 bases. The V gene's germline CDR1 is SNHLY and CDR2 FYNNEI. J gave up 2 bases and V 9 bases, and 11 bases lay outside the gene matches. The CDR3 is 15 amino acids. DNA of the CDR3: TGTGCCAGTAATAGTAATAGCGGGGGAGCCTACGAGCAGTACTTC. It is translated as CASNSNSGGAYEQYF.

This clone appeared once. The chain employs TRBV27 and TRBJ2-1; 8 bases are shared with TRBD2. This CDR3 spans 14 amino acids. V lost 2 bases and J lost 9; bases outside the gene matches: 6. Germline CDR1 MNHEY, CDR2 SMNVEV (reference sequence). In nucleotides, the CDR3 is TGTGCCAGCAGTTTACTAGCGGGTACGGCTGAGCAGTTCTTC. Translated: CASSLLAGTAEQFF.

CDR3 region: CAWSAGGSSYEQYF. CDR3 coding DNA: TGTGCCTGGAGTGCGGGGGGAAGCTCCTACGAGCAGTACTTC. The rearrangement links TRBV30 to TRBJ2-7; 7 nucleotides align to TRBD2. The germline V gene has CDR1 GTSNPN and CDR2 SVGIG (reference sequence). V dropped 1 base and J dropped 0; count of bases not matched to a gene: 3. The CDR3 spans 14 residues.

The chain links TRBV28 to TRBJ2-2; 7 nucleotides match TRBD2. The CDR3 is made up of 15 amino acids. The ends lost 6 bases at V and 1 base at J; junction bases unmatched: 5. CDR1 and CDR2 from the germline V gene are MDHEN and SYDVKM. The CDR3 nucleotides read TGTGCCAGCAGGTCGCTAGCGGAGAACACCGGGGAGCTGTTTTTT. Translated: CASRSLAENTGELFF.

As for this clone: Other DNA variants within this sample encode the same CDR3. The rearrangement uses TRBV29-1 and TRBJ1-3; D gene ambiguous. The CDR3 is 13 residues long. The V end was cut by 5 bases, the J end by 0 bases, with 8 bases between. Germline V gives CDR1 SQVTM, CDR2 ANQGSEA. The CDR3 loop is CSVYSSSGNTIYF. The CDR3 region has the DNA TGCAGCGTTTATTCCTCCTCTGGAAACACCATATATTTT.

The rearrangement uses TRBV7-5 and TRBJ1-2; the table names TRBD1, a call not compared with the DNA. TRBV7-5 is noted as a pseudogene. There are 13 residues in the CDR3. CDR3 coding DNA: TGTGTCAGAAGCTCCAGTGACAGCTATGGCTACACCTTC. Its translation: CVRSSSDSYGYTF.

The chain recombines TRBV6-6 with TRBJ2-1; a weak D match, TRBD1 (6 bases). This CDR3 spans 14 amino acids. Trimming pared 8 bases from V and 3 bases from J, leaving 14 bases between. Germline-derived CDR1 and CDR2 are MNHNY and SVGAGI (reference sequence). The CDR3 coding sequence is TGTGCCAGCTGCTTTGGGGACAACTACAATGAGCAGTTCTTC. Amino acids: CASCFGDNYNEQFF.

Comment on this clone: The same CDR3 also results from other DNA sequences found in this sample. The chain recombines TRBV7-9 with TRBJ2-7; maybe TRBD2 (6 bases). With 3 bases removed from V and 1 base from J, the gap between germline ends came to 13 bases. The length of the CDR3 is 15 residues. From germline, CDR1 is SEHNR and CDR2 FQNEAQ (reference sequence). CDR3 region: CASSLVGSPSYEQYF. The CDR3 DNA reads TGTGCCAGCAGCTTGGTCGGGAGCCCTTCCTACGAGCAGTACTTC.

This clone was detected a few times. The V and J genes are TRBV5-1 and TRBJ2-3; 10 bases match TRBD2. CDR1 is SGHRS, CDR2 YFSETQ, per germline. The junction had 8 bases not matched to a gene; V was cut back by 0 bases and J by 4 bases. This CDR3 has 17 amino acids. The CDR3 reads CASSLGASGSLADTQYF. CDR3 bases: TGCGCCAGCAGCTTGGGCGCTAGCGGGAGTCTGGCAGATACGCAGTATTTT.